This TCR beta chain was observed in a study of cytomegalovirus exposure and HLA in healthy donors. This clone was seen a handful of times. The antigen remains undetermined. General study results and limits: It was 164 TCR beta chains that were listed as cytomegalovirus-associated. Cytomegalovirus status was reportedly diagnosed by the classifier with high sensitivity and specificity. Most of the TCR beta V segments (in an earlier analysis) were productive either about 87% or about 30% of the time.

PCR amplification relied on 60 Vbeta primers (plus 13 Jbeta primers). Generated by immunoSEQ multiplex PCR, the TCRdb table keeps only in-frame clones and is missing some. Among 50,000 to 75,000 clones, about 83% were seen once, and the ten largest hold about 1.6%. This sequence was found in a human donor in good health. Sequenced input: PBMCs.

Here the CDR3 reads CAIRTGEVGGYTF. CDR3 nucleotide sequence: TGTGCCATTCGGACAGGGGAAGTAGGGGGCTACACCTTC. The chain couples TRBV27 to TRBJ1-2, with 9 bases lining up with TRBD1. V dropped 10 bases and J dropped 8; count of bases not matched to a gene: 11. CDR3 size: 13 residues. CDR1 MNHEY and CDR2 SMNVEV come from the germline V gene (reference sequence).